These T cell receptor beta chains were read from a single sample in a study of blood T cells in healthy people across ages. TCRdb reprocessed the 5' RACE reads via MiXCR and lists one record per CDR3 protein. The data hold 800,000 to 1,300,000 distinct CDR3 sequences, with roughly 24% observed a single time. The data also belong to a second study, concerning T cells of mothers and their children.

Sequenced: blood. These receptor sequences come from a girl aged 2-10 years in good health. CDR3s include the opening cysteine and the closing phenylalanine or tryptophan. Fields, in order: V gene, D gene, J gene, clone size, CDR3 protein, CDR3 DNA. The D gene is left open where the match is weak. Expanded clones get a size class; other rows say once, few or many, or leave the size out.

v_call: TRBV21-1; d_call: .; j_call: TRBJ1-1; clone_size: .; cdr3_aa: CASVQGAANTEAFF; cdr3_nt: TGTGCCAGCGTACAGGGGGCGGCGAACACTGAAGCTTTCTTT
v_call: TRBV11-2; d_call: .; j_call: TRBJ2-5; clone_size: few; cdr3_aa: CASSLAPAGRATQYF; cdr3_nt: TGTGCCAGCAGCTTAGCCCCGGCAGGGCGTGCGACCCAGTACTTC
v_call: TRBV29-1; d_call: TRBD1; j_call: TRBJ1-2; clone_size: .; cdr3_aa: CSVEDDRGLDYGYTF; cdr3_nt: TGCAGCGTTGAGGACGACAGGGGGCTGGACTATGGCTACACCTTC
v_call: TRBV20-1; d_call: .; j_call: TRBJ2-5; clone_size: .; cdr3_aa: CSALSTNSGEEETQYF; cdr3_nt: TGCAGTGCCCTATCCACAAATTCTGGGGAGGAAGAGACCCAGTACTTC
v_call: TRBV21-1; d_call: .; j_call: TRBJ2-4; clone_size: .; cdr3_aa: CASSNRAPPYVYF; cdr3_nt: TGTGCCAGCAGCAATAGGGCCCCTCCGTATGTGTACTTC
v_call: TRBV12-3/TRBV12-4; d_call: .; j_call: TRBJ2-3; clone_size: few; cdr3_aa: CASSYGVTDTQYF; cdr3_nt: TGTGCCAGCAGTTACGGGGTCACAGATACGCAGTATTTT
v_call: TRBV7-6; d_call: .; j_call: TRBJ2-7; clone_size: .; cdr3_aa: CASSLDLGISYEQHF; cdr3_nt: TGTGCCAGCAGCTTAGATTTGGGAATCTCCTACGAGCAGCACTTC
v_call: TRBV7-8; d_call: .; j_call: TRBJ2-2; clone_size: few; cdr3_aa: CASSSLGQFTGELFF; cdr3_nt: TGTGCCAGCAGCTCCCTAGGACAGTTCACCGGGGAGCTGTTTTTT
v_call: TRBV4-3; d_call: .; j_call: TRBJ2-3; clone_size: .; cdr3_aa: CASSRGATSDTQYF; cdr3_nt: TGCGCCAGCAGCCGCGGGGCCACTTCAGATACGCAGTATTTT
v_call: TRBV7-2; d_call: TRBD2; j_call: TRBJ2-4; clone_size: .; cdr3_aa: CASSPWGLQNIQYF; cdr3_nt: TGTGCCAGCAGTCCGTGGGGACTACAAAACATTCAGTACTTC
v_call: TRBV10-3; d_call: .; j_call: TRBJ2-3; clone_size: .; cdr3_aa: CAISERVRTDTQYF; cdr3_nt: TGTGCCATCAGTGAGAGAGTACGCACAGATACGCAGTATTTT
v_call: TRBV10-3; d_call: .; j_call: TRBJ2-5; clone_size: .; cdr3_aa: CAISAAGLGQETQYF; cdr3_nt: TGTGCCATCAGTGCAGCAGGGTTGGGCCAAGAGACCCAGTACTTC
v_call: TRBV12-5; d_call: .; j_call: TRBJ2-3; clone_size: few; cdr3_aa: CASGPSWDVRHTQYF; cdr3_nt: TGTGCTAGTGGTCCCTCCTGGGACGTCCGACATACGCAGTATTTT
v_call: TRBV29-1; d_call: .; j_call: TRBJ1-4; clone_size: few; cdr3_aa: CSVEDPRGFGGKLFF; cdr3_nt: TGCAGCGTCGAAGATCCCCGAGGCTTCGGGGGAAAACTGTTTTTT
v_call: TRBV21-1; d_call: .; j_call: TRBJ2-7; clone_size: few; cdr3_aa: CASSKGPSSYEQYF; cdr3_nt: TGTGCCAGCAGCAAAGGGCCATCCTCCTACGAGCAGTACTTC
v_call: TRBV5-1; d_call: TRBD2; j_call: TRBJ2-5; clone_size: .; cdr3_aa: CASSPRPGLAGGQDRETQYF; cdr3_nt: TGCGCCAGCAGCCCCCGCCCCGGATTAGCGGGGGGGCAGGATCGCGAGACCCAGTACTTC
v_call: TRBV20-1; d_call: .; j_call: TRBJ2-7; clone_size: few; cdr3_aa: CSASVGGSYEQYF; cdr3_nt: TGCAGTGCTAGCGTTGGCGGCTCCTACGAGCAGTACTTC
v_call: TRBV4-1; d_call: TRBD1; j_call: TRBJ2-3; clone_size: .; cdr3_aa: CASSHLDRAGPDTQYF; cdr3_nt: TGCGCCAGCAGCCATCTTGACAGGGCGGGTCCAGATACGCAGTATTTT
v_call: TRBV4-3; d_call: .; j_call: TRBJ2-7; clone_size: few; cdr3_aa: CASSQVVGGQAYEQYF; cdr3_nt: TGCGCCAGCAGCCAAGTTGTGGGGGGCCAGGCCTACGAGCAGTACTTC
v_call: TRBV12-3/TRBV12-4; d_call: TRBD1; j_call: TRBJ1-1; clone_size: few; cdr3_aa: CASPIGDRASAEAFF; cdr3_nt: TGTGCCAGCCCAATCGGGGACAGGGCGAGCGCTGAAGCTTTCTTT
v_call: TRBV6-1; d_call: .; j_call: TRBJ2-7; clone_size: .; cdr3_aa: CASSPGSFDGGGGEQYF; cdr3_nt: TGTGCCAGCAGCCCCGGTAGTTTTGACGGAGGGGGGGGCGAGCAGTACTTC
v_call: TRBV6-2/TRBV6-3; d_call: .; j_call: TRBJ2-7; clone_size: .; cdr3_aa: CASSDQGLLVYEQYF; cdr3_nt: TGTGCCAGCAGCGACCAGGGACTCCTAGTCTACGAGCAGTACTTC
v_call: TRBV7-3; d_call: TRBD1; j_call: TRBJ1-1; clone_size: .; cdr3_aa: CASSLSRGLAPFF; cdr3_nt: TGTGCCAGCAGCTTAAGCAGGGGGCTTGCTCCTTTCTTT
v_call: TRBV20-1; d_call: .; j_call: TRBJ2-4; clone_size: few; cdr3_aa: CSARGLRKNIQYF; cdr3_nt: TGCAGTGCTAGGGGGTTGAGGAAAAACATTCAGTACTTC
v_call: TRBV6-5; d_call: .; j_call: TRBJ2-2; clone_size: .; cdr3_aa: CATHATGYTGELFF; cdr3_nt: TGTGCCACCCACGCGACGGGCTACACCGGGGAGCTGTTTTTT
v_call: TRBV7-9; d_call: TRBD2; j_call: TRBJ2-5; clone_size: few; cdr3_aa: CASSSIFSGIDETQYF; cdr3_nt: TGTGCCAGCAGCTCAATCTTTAGCGGGATTGATGAGACCCAGTACTTC
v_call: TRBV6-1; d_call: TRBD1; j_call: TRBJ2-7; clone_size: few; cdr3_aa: CASSRDRVGEQYF; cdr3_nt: TGTGCCAGCAGTAGGGACAGGGTTGGCGAGCAGTACTTC
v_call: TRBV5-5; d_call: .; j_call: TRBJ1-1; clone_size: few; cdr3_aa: CASSLVGSLTEAFF; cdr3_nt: TGTGCCAGCAGCTTGGTGGGCAGCCTCACTGAAGCTTTCTTT
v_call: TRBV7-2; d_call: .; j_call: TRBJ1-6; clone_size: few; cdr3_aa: CASSLTPGIPNSPLHF; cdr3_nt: TGTGCCAGCAGCTTAACTCCCGGAATTCCCAATTCACCCCTCCACTTT
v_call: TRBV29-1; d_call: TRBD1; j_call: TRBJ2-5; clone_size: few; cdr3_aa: CSVRTTGQGEETQYF; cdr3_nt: TGCAGCGTTCGAACAACCGGACAGGGGGAAGAGACCCAGTACTTC
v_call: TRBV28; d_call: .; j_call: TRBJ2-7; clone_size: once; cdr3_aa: CASSPTFDDEQYF; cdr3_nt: TGTGCCAGCAGTCCGACGTTCGACGACGAGCAGTACTTC
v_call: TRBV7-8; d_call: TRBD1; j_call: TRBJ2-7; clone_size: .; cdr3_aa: CASSPPNDREQSYEQYF; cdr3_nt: TGTGCCAGCAGCCCCCCTAACGACAGGGAACAGTCCTACGAGCAGTACTTC
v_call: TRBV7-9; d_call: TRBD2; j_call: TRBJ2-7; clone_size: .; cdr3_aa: CASSLVREGRYEQYF; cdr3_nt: TGTGCCAGCAGCTTAGTGCGGGAGGGCCGCTACGAGCAGTACTTC
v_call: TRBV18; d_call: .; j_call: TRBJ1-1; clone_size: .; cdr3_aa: CASSQSSGGGHTEAFF; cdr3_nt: TGTGCCAGCTCACAATCCTCGGGCGGCGGGCACACTGAAGCTTTCTTT
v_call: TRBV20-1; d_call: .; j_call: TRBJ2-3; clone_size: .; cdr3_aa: CSVRGPFGDTQYF; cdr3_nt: TGCAGTGTTCGGGGCCCTTTCGGGGATACGCAGTATTTT
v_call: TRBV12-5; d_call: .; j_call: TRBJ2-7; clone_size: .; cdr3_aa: CASGLVQIPYEQYF; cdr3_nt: TGTGCTAGTGGTTTGGTCCAAATTCCCTACGAGCAGTACTTC
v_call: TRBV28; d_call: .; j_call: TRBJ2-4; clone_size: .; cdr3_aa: CASSSVPGGGDIQYF; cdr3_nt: TGTGCCAGCAGTTCCGTCCCCGGAGGCGGCGACATTCAGTACTTC
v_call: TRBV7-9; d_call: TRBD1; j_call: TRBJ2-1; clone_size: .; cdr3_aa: CASSLAGGLPYEQFF; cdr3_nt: TGTGCCAGCAGCTTAGCAGGGGGCTTACCCTACGAGCAGTTCTTC
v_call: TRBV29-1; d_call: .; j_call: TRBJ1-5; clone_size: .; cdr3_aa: CSVEGGLGGPQHF; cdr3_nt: TGCAGCGTTGAAGGAGGTTTGGGGGGCCCCCAGCATTTT
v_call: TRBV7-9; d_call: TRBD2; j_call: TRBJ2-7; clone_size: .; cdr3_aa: CASSFPGGVNEQYF; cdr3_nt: TGTGCCAGCAGCTTCCCCGGGGGGGTCAACGAGCAGTACTTC
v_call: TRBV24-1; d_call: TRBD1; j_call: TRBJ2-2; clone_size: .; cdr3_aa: CATHSGTGAGELFF; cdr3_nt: TGTGCCACCCACTCCGGGACAGGGGCCGGGGAGCTGTTTTTT
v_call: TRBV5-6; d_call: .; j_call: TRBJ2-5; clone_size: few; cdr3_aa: CASSPAGTPRGETQYF; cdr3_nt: TGTGCCAGCAGCCCCGCGGGTACTCCCCGAGGCGAGACCCAGTACTTC
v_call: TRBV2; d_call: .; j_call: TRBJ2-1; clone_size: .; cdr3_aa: CASSDPGEGDNEQFF; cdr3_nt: TGTGCCAGCAGTGATCCCGGGGAGGGGGACAATGAGCAGTTCTTC
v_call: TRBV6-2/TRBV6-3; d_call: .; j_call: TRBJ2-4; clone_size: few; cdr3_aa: CASSHQTIPPAKNIQYF; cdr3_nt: TGTGCCAGCAGTCACCAGACGATACCCCCAGCCAAAAACATTCAGTACTTC
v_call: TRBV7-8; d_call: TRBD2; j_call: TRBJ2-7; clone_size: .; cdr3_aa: CASSLGGGVYEQYF; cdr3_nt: TGTGCCAGCAGCTTAGGCGGGGGGGTCTACGAGCAGTACTTC
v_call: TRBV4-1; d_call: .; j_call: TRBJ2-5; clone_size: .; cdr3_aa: CASSPLAIPGETQYF; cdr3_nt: TGCGCCAGCAGCCCCCTAGCGATTCCGGGAGAGACCCAGTACTTC
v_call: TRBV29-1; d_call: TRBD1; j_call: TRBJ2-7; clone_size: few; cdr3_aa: CSGGTDHYEQYF; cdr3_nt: TGCAGCGGAGGGACAGACCACTACGAGCAGTACTTC